Listed here are 8 T cell receptor beta chains from one sample, sequenced in a study of shared clonotypes between healthy human individuals. Sequenced by immunoSEQ multiplex PCR; TCRdb stores in-frame clones only, minus some. The data hold fewer than 2.5 million clones, with approximately 94% observed a single time. Sequencing used naive CD4+ T cells from PBMCs. Regarding subset: CD45RA+ positively selected. These receptors all stem from a man between 18 and 29 years old in good health. Some clones in this sample may be carry-over from other donors' samples.

This clone was counted a single time. The genes are TRBV6-5 and TRBJ2-2; tentatively, D is TRBD1 or TRBD2 (5 bases each). V lost 6 bases and J 6 bases, leaving 17 bases between the germline ends. Germline CDR1 reads MNHEY; CDR2 reads SVGAGI. The CDR3 contains 15 residues. In DNA, the CDR3 is TGTGCCAGCAGAATCTCTGGGGGTAACGCCGGGGAGCTGTTTTTT. The encoded protein is CASRISGGNAGELFF.

For this clone: The same CDR3 also results from other DNA sequences found in this sample. The chain carries TRBV5-4 and TRBJ2-1; D gene unclear. The CDR3 length is 14 residues. V dropped 8 bases and J dropped 0 bases, with 12 bases sitting between them. Germline V CDR1 and CDR2: SGHNT, YYREEE (reference sequence). CDR3 sequence (DNA): TGTGCCAGTTCGCTACTGAGCTCCTACAATGAGCAGTTCTTC. It codes for CASSLLSSYNEQFF.

Regarding this clone: Different DNA sequences within this sample yield the same CDR3. CDR3: CAISESGSEQYF. DNA for the CDR3: TGTGCCATCAGTGAGTCGGGAAGCGAGCAGTACTTC. The chain carries TRBV10-3 and TRBJ2-7; D remains unclear. The CDR3 is made up of 12 amino acids. The V end was cut by 0 bases, the J end by 6 bases, with 6 bases between. Per the germline V gene, CDR1 is ENHRY and CDR2 is SYGVKD.

In DNA form, the CDR3 reads TGTGCCAGCCGGGACAGGGACCCATCTGGGGCCAACGTCCTGACTTTC. It is translated as CASRDRDPSGANVLTF. The J gene is TRBJ2-6, the V gene TRBV21-1; the D call TRBD1 from the table was never checked on the DNA. TRBV21-1 is assigned pseudogene status. The CDR3 spans 16 residues.

This rearrangement joins TRBV5-4 to TRBJ2-7; D is possibly TRBD2 (6 bases). Trimming removed 2 bases at V and 1 base at J, with 10 bases between. CDR1 is SGHNT, CDR2 YYREEE, per germline (reference sequence). The CDR3 runs to 14 residues. The CDR3 is CASSLSLASYEQYF. In nucleotides, the CDR3 is TGTGCCAGCAGCTTAAGTCTAGCGTCCTACGAGCAGTACTTC.

The DNA for the CDR3 is TGTGCCAGTAGCACAACCCGGACAGGGGGGTACGAGCAGTACTTC. Protein: CASSTTRTGGYEQYF. The rearrangement joins TRBV19 to TRBJ2-7; 10 nucleotides align to TRBD1. CDR1 is LNHDA, CDR2 SQIVND, per germline (reference sequence). V lost 6 bases, J lost 4 bases, and 9 bases stayed unmatched. The CDR3 totals 15 residues. The full variable domain, rest sourced from reference TRBV19 and TRBJ2-7, is DGGITQSPKYLFRKEGQNVTLSCEQNLNHDAMYWYRQDPGQGLRLIYYSQIVNDFQKGDIAEGYSVSREKKESFPLTVTSAQKNPTAFYLCASSTTRTGGYEQYFGPGTRLTVT.

The chain carries TRBV7-2 and TRBJ2-5; 14 nucleotides agree with TRBD2. This CDR3 is built from 14 residues. Germline assignment: CDR1 SGHTA and CDR2 FQGNSA. The J segment lost 9 bases and the V segment lost 3 bases, leaving 3 bases of the junction unmatched. CDR3: CASSFGTSGSPQYF. DNA of the CDR3: TGTGCCAGCAGCTTCGGGACTAGCGGGAGTCCCCAGTACTTC.

To note about this clone: Other DNA sequences of this sample code for an identical CDR3. This chain joins TRBV7-9 and TRBJ1-5; D is unresolved. This CDR3 is 13 amino acids long. V was shortened by 2 bases and J by 7 bases, with 9 bases between the two germline ends. Germline V CDR1 and CDR2: SEHNR, FQNEAQ (reference sequence). CDR3 region: CASSLSGDQPQHF. The CDR3 DNA reads TGTGCCAGCAGCTTATCGGGCGACCAGCCCCAGCATTTT.